Below are 10 T cell receptor beta chains sequenced from a single sample in a study of shared clonotypes between healthy human individuals. Clones were read by immunoSEQ multiplex PCR, and TCRdb kept only the in-frame ones, dropping some. This table has approximately 480,000 clones, over 60% appearing once. The sequencing input was PBMCs. These receptors all come from a middle-aged woman in good health. Some clones in this sample may be carry-over from other donors' samples.

The chain joins TRBV9 to TRBJ2-1; D possibly corresponds to TRBD2 (5 bases). V was pared by 2 bases and J by 9 bases, with 15 bases between. Looked up from germline, CDR1 is SGDLS and CDR2 is YYNGEE. The CDR3 has 14 residues. CDR3 sequence: CASSVGSGEGEQFF. The CDR3 DNA reads TGTGCCAGCAGCGTTGGGTCCGGGGAAGGTGAGCAGTTCTTC.

The chain joins TRBV20-1 to TRBJ2-7, with D hard to call. This CDR3 is 11 amino acids long. Germline V gene lookup returns CDR1 DFQATT and CDR2 SNEGSKA (reference sequence). The V gene lost 5 bases and the J gene lost 7 bases, with 12 bases spanning the gap. In nucleotides, the CDR3 is TGCAGTGCTCCACACCTTGGGGAGCAGTACTTC. It is translated as CSAPHLGEQYF.

The V and J genes are TRBV28 and TRBJ1-2; D call uncertain. Between the trimmed V and J ends, which lost 8 bases and 8 bases, there was a span of 18 bases. In germline, CDR1 is MDHEN, CDR2 SYDVKM. This CDR3 contains 13 residues. The CDR3 is CASHKQARRGYTF. For the CDR3, the DNA is TGTGCCAGCCATAAGCAGGCCCGGAGAGGCTACACCTTC.

V and J are TRBV4-2 and TRBJ1-1; perhaps TRBD1 as D (5 bases). The ends were cut back, 3 bases at V and 1 base at J, with 9 bases in the middle. The V gene's germline CDR1 is LGHNA and CDR2 YNFKEQ. This CDR3 region has 14 residues. CDR3 coding DNA: TGTGCCAGCAGCCAGCGGACACCGAACACTGAAGCTTTCTTT. Its protein is CASSQRTPNTEAFF.

This clone was seen a few times. The genes are TRBV9 and TRBJ1-2, with a weak D call TRBD1 (5 bases). The germline gives CDR1 SGDLS, CDR2 YYNGEE. The CDR3 has 13 residues. V lost 4 bases and J lost 6, with 13 bases in between. This chain's CDR3 is CASSPQGMNGYTF. The CDR3 coding sequence is TGTGCCAGCAGCCCGCAGGGAATGAATGGCTACACCTTC.

This clone has just a few counts. The rearrangement joins TRBV19 to TRBJ2-7; 8 nucleotides agree with TRBD1. Germline CDR1 LNHDA, CDR2 SQIVND (reference sequence). V shed 5 bases, J shed 6 bases, and the junction held 6 bases outside the gene matches. The CDR3 has 13 residues. The CDR3 protein is CASSAGQGLEQYF. CDR3 DNA: TGTGCCAGTAGTGCCGGACAGGGTCTCGAGCAGTACTTC.

This clone was found once. The chain carries TRBV18 and TRBJ2-7, with no clear D. The CDR3 length is 13 residues. With 5 bases removed from V and 4 bases from J, the gap between germline ends came to 12 bases. Germline CDR1 is KGHSH and CDR2 is LQKENI. This chain's CDR3 is CASSGGLGYEQYF. CDR3 nucleotide sequence: TGTGCCAGCTCAGGTGGGTTGGGGTACGAGCAGTACTTC.

With regard to this clone: The sample carries other DNA sequences with the same CDR3. The V call is TRBV11-2, the J call TRBJ1-1; D may be TRBD1 (5 bases). Germline CDR1 and CDR2: SGHAT and FQNNGV. Trimming pared 1 base from V and 5 bases from J, leaving 8 bases between. This CDR3 comprises 13 residues. The CDR3 DNA reads as TGTGCCAGCAGCTTAGCCCGGGGGACTGAAGCTTTCTTT. Its translation is CASSLARGTEAFF.

The chain employs TRBV29-1 and TRBJ2-5; 15 nucleotides agree with TRBD2. The CDR3 is 16 amino acids. The junction had 7 bases not matched to a gene; V was cut back by 8 bases and J by 0 bases. CDR1 SQVTM and CDR2 ANQGSEA come from the germline V gene. CDR3: CSLKGLAGGNQETQYF. CDR3 nucleotides: TGCAGCCTGAAGGGACTAGCGGGAGGTAACCAAGAGACCCAGTACTTC.

There are a few counts of this clone. This chain connects TRBV11-2 to TRBJ2-2; no clear D gene. Trimming left V 4 bases short and J 1 base short, with 10 bases between. The CDR3 length is 15 residues. CDR1 is SGHAT, CDR2 FQNNGV, per germline. CDR3 sequence reads: CASSWTGLNTGELFF. CDR3 bases: TGTGCCAGCAGCTGGACGGGCTTGAACACCGGGGAGCTGTTTTTT.